This T cell receptor beta chain was identified in a study of human T cells and chemical hapten exposure. Whole-study context: The scalp of each patient received a weekly diphenylcyclopropenone dose for the full approximately 25-week study.

The CDR3 loop spans 15 amino acids. V lost 5 bases to trimming and J lost 4 bases; unmatched junction nucleotides: 9. CDR1 MNHEY and CDR2 SVGAGI come from the germline V gene. TCRdb recomputed calls from the RACE reads with MiXCR, one row per CDR3 protein. The sample consists of tens of thousands of distinct CDR3 sequences, around 7% of them appearing once. This clonotype was counted many times. Documented time point: pre-sensitization, week 0. Specified treatment: therapeutic diphenylcyclopropenone sensitization with weekly scalp DPC. This TCR derives from a woman aged 25 to 39 with alopecia areata. Some clones in this sample may be carry-over from other donors' samples. The V gene is TRBV6-5, the J gene TRBJ2-3; 7 bases map to TRBD1. Sequencing was performed on whole blood, taken in connection with sensitization to the hapten diphenylcyclopropenone (DPC). The CDR3, as DNA: TGTGCCAGCAGTAGACAGGGAAGGGGGTCAGATACGCAGTATTTT. Translated: CASSRQGRGSDTQYF.